These 27 T cell receptor beta chains were sequenced from one sample in a study of blood T cell repertoires in COVID-19. Sequencing was performed with immunoSEQ multiplex PCR; in TCRdb, only in-frame clones are kept and a portion is missing. The sample includes 65,000 to 75,000 clones, 75% seen only once; the top ten take under 25%. Input material: peripheral blood. The receptors here all came from a man in his sixties or seventies with acute or convalescent COVID-19.

The chain joins TRBV11-1 to TRBJ1-1; D is possibly TRBD1 (6 bases). Germline V lookup: CDR1 SGHAT, CDR2 FQDESV (reference sequence). The V end lost 7 bases, the J end lost 8 bases, and 17 bases lay between the germline ends. This CDR3 has 13 residues. The CDR3, as DNA: TGTGCCAGCACCGCGACAGGTTTCCTCGAAGCTTTCTTT. Encoded protein: CASTATGFLEAFF.

This clone was observed a single time. V usage is TRBV5-6 and J usage is TRBJ1-4, with D tentatively TRBD1 (6 bases). Trimming removed 6 bases at V and 6 bases at J, with 18 bases between. Germline V gives CDR1 SGHDT, CDR2 YYEEEE. The CDR3 is 15 residues long. The CDR3 sequence: CASTRLGAGDEKLFF. The CDR3, as DNA: TGTGCCAGCACCCGCCTAGGGGCAGGGGATGAAAAACTGTTTTTT.

The V gene is TRBV2, the J gene TRBJ2-7; TRBD2 might be the D (6 bases). Between the trimmed V and J ends, which lost 3 bases and 2 bases, there was a span of 14 bases. The CDR3 is made up of 15 amino acids. Germline lookup yields CDR1 SNHLY and CDR2 FYNNEI. The CDR3 sequence is CASSERAGKTYEQYF. The CDR3 region has the DNA TGTGCCAGCAGTGAGAGGGCGGGAAAAACCTACGAGCAGTACTTC.

This chain joins TRBV7-2 and TRBJ1-5; 10 bases are a match to TRBD1. The CDR3 length is 14 residues. Germline V CDR1 and CDR2: SGHTA, FQGNSA. J was trimmed by 4 bases and V by 4 bases; bases with no gene match: 1. The CDR3, as DNA: TGTGCCAGCAGCTCGGACAGGGGGAATCAGCCCCAGCATTTT. It is translated as CASSSDRGNQPQHF.

Only one count was recorded for this clone. The V gene is TRBV5-6, the J gene TRBJ2-7; no clear D. V was pared by 6 bases and J by 0 bases, with 13 bases between. Germline assignment: CDR1 SGHDT and CDR2 YYEEEE. The CDR3 is made up of 14 amino acids. The CDR3 reads CASNRARLSYEQYF. The CDR3 DNA follows: TGTGCCAGCAACCGCGCTAGACTCTCCTACGAGCAGTACTTC.

The CDR3 DNA is TGTGCCAGCAGCCAAGATTTATATCCTAGCTCCTACAATGAGCAGTTCTTC. As protein: CASSQDLYPSSYNEQFF. The J gene is TRBJ2-1, the V gene TRBV3-1 (or the pseudogene TRBV3-2); no clear D gene. V lost 0 bases, J lost 0 bases, and 12 bases lay in between. CDR1 and CDR2 from the germline V gene are LGHDT and YNNKEL (reference sequence). This CDR3 comprises 17 residues.

The CDR3: CASSFGQGNTEAFF. DNA of the CDR3: TGTGCCAGCAGCTTCGGACAGGGGAACACTGAAGCTTTCTTT. This rearrangement joins TRBV9 to TRBJ1-1, with 8 positions matching TRBD1. Germline trimming cut 4 bases from V and 1 base from J; bases unmatched to any gene: 3. Germline values: CDR1 SGDLS, CDR2 YYNGEE. The CDR3 is made up of 14 amino acids.

The rearrangement links TRBV9 to TRBJ2-6; TRBD2 might be the D (6 bases). V was clipped by 4 bases and J by 0 bases, with 11 bases between them. The germline gives CDR1 SGDLS, CDR2 YYNGEE. This CDR3 has 16 residues. CDR3 nucleotides: TGTGCCAGCAGCCCTTCGGGAGACTCTGGGGCCAACGTCCTGACTTTC. Its protein is CASSPSGDSGANVLTF.

V usage is TRBV28 and J usage is TRBJ1-2; TRBD1 aligns across 8 bases. The CDR3 covers 16 residues. J was trimmed by 3 bases and V by 0 bases; bases with no gene match: 6. Germline V lookup: CDR1 MDHEN, CDR2 SYDVKM. CDR3 bases: TGTGCCAGCAGTTTATGGTGGTCAGGGGGCGACTATGGCTACACCTTC. This encodes CASSLWWSGGDYGYTF.

This CDR3 is CASTASLGWRANQPQHF. The CDR3 DNA sequence: TGTGCCAGCACGGCTTCCCTCGGGTGGAGGGCAAATCAGCCCCAGCATTTT. The J gene is TRBJ1-5, the V gene TRBV28; D gene uncertain. V gave up 7 bases and J gave up 4 bases, with 23 bases separating them. CDR1 is MDHEN and CDR2 is SYDVKM in the germline V gene. This CDR3 has 17 amino acids.

The V gene is TRBV7-6, the J gene TRBJ2-1; D is perhaps TRBD1 (5 bases). The CDR3 sequence is 13 residues long. CDR1 SGHVS and CDR2 FNYEAQ come from the germline V gene. Trimming cost V 5 bases and J 4 bases, with 9 bases left between them. The DNA for the CDR3 is TGTGCCAGCAGCCTGGACATTTACAATGAGCAGTTCTTC. Protein: CASSLDIYNEQFF.

This sequence joins TRBV7-2 and TRBJ1-2; perhaps TRBD1 as D (5 bases). Germline values: CDR1 SGHTA, CDR2 FQGNSA. The CDR3 sequence is 17 residues long. V was shortened by 2 bases and J by 1 base, with 17 bases between the two germline ends. The CDR3 bases are TGTGCCAGCAGCTTACCCCCCGGCGGGGCATATAACTATGGCTACACCTTC. Amino acid sequence: CASSLPPGGAYNYGYTF.

This clone was found many times. The chain is built from TRBV6-6 and TRBJ2-1, with D tentatively TRBD1 (7 bases). Trimming cost V 5 bases and J 2 bases, with 10 bases left between them. The CDR3 extends over 14 amino acids. Germline lookup yields CDR1 MNHNY and CDR2 SVGAGI (reference sequence). The CDR3 loop is CASSPGGTYNEQFF. In DNA, the CDR3 is TGTGCCAGCAGTCCAGGGGGGACCTACAATGAGCAGTTCTTC.

This sequence joins TRBV9 and TRBJ2-1; 9 bases are shared with TRBD2. This CDR3 region has 15 residues. Germline CDR1 is SGDLS and CDR2 is YYNGEE. V was pared by 2 bases and J by 7 bases, with 7 bases of the junction left unmatched. In DNA form, the CDR3 reads TGTGCCAGCAGCGTTGCGGGAGGGCCATGGAATGAGCAGTTCTTC. It specifies CASSVAGGPWNEQFF. Drawing the rest from reference TRBV9 and TRBJ2-1, the complete variable domain is DSGVTQTPKHLITATGQRVTLRCSPRSGDLSVYWYQQSLDQGLQFLIQYYNGEERAKGNILERFSAQQFPDLHSELNLSSLELGDSALYFCASSVAGGPWNEQFFGPGTRLTVL.

V usage is TRBV23-1 and J usage is TRBJ1-6; 7 positions agree with TRBD1. TRBV23-1 is identified as an open reading frame with a role that is uncertain. Trimming removed 8 bases from V and 9 bases from J; junction bases left unmatched: 16. CDR3 length equals 16 residues. The CDR3 loop is CASLEPTEGGISPLHF. The CDR3 DNA follows: TGCGCCAGCCTTGAGCCCACGGAAGGGGGCATTTCACCCCTCCACTTT.

The CDR3 coding sequence is TGTGCCAGCAGTGAGCAGGGTAGGAATTCACCCCTCCACTTT. Protein product: CASSEQGRNSPLHF. This chain joins TRBV2 and TRBJ1-6, with D perhaps TRBD1 (5 bases). Germline V gene data show CDR1 as SNHLY and CDR2 as FYNNEI. The CDR3 length is 14 residues. V lost 3 bases to trimming and J lost 7 bases, with 10 bases between them. Looking up the rest from reference TRBV2 and TRBJ1-6 gives the full variable domain: EPEVTQTPSHQVTQMGQEVILRCVPISNHLYFYWYRQILGQKVEFLVSFYNNEISEKSEIFDDQFSVERPDGSNFTLKIRSTKLEDSAMYFCASSEQGRNSPLHFGNGTRLTVT.

The chain employs TRBV3-1 (or the pseudogene TRBV3-2) and TRBJ1-3; no clear D gene. The CDR3 runs to 17 residues. Germline V lookup: CDR1 LGHDT, CDR2 YNNKEL (reference sequence). V lost 1 base, J lost 0 bases, and 13 bases lay in between. The CDR3 DNA reads as TGTGCCAGCAGCCAAGCCTTGCAGTCTTTCTCTGGAAACACCATATATTTT. It encodes CASSQALQSFSGNTIYF.

The V gene is TRBV5-1, the J gene TRBJ1-2, with D uncertain. Looked up from germline, CDR1 is SGHRS and CDR2 is YFSETQ. Trimming cost V 0 bases and J 0 bases, with 6 bases left between them. The CDR3 consists of 14 residues. This CDR3 is CASSLDGTNYGYTF. CDR3 coding DNA: TGCGCCAGCAGCTTGGACGGTACTAACTATGGCTACACCTTC.

This clone was counted once. The V call is TRBV27, the J call TRBJ1-1; D unresolved. V gave up 5 bases and J gave up 10 bases, with 17 bases separating them. The germline V gene encodes CDR1 MNHEY and CDR2 SMNVEV (reference sequence). This CDR3 is 13 amino acids long. DNA for the CDR3: TGTGCCAGCAGTCCCCACTCCCAAGATGGAGCTTTCTTT. This sequence encodes CASSPHSQDGAFF.

V is TRBV9 and J is TRBJ1-1, with 8 bases fitting TRBD1. V lost 3 bases and J lost 1; bases outside the gene matches: 8. This CDR3 comprises 16 residues. Germline V lookup: CDR1 SGDLS, CDR2 YYNGEE. DNA for the CDR3: TGTGCCAGCAGCGGACGATTGGGGACAGGGAACACTGAAGCTTTCTTT. Its protein product is CASSGRLGTGNTEAFF.

The chain is built from TRBV7-9 and TRBJ2-7; 7 bases map to TRBD2. Trimming cost V 4 bases and J 5 bases; bases outside gene matches: 8. The CDR3 has 14 amino acids. Germline CDR1 reads SEHNR; CDR2 reads FQNEAQ (reference sequence). In DNA, the CDR3 is TGTGCCAGCAGCTGGACTAGGCGAACGGACGAGCAGTACTTC. This sequence encodes CASSWTRRTDEQYF.

V and J are TRBV3-1 (or the pseudogene TRBV3-2) and TRBJ1-2; no firm D call. CDR3 size: 13 residues. The V gene's germline CDR1 is LGHDT and CDR2 YNNKEL (reference sequence). The V and J ends lost 1 base and 8 bases respectively, with 11 bases between them. CDR3: CASSQAPTTGYTF. In nucleotides, the CDR3 is TGTGCCAGCAGCCAAGCACCCACTACGGGCTACACCTTC.

The chain uses TRBV4-1 and TRBJ2-7, with TRBD2 identical over 16 bases. V lost 3 bases and J lost 0; bases outside the gene matches: 8. The CDR3 has 19 amino acids. Germline V gives CDR1 MGHRA, CDR2 YSYEKL. CDR3 sequence reads: CASSQGTSGRAGSSYEQYF. DNA for the CDR3: TGCGCCAGCAGCCAGGGGACTAGCGGGAGGGCCGGGAGCTCCTACGAGCAGTACTTC.

The CDR3 here is CASSLGDPGGAVLYEQYF. The DNA of the CDR3 is TGTGCCAGCAGCTTAGGAGACCCCGGGGGGGCCGTCCTCTACGAGCAGTACTTC. V and J are TRBV7-6 and TRBJ2-7; 8 nucleotides line up with TRBD2. Germline trimming cut 1 base from V and 3 bases from J; bases unmatched to any gene: 14. The germline CDR1 and CDR2 sequences are SGHVS and FNYEAQ. The CDR3 covers 18 residues. Combining the CDR3 with reference TRBV7-6 and TRBJ2-7 gives the whole variable domain GAGVSQSPRYKVTKRGQDVALRCDPISGHVSLYWYRQALGQGPEFLTYFNYEAQQDKSGLPNDRFSAERPEGSISTLTIQRTEQRDSAMYRCASSLGDPGGAVLYEQYFGPGTRLTVT.

A few counts support this clone. This chain joins TRBV7-9 and TRBJ2-2; 9 bases are shared with TRBD2. Germline CDR1 is SEHNR and CDR2 is FQNEAQ (reference sequence). The CDR3 is 15 residues long. The V and J ends lost 6 bases and 4 bases, in that order; junction bases with no gene match: 6. The CDR3 reads CASRKLAGLTGELFF. CDR3 nucleotides: TGTGCCAGCAGGAAACTAGCGGGCCTCACCGGGGAGCTGTTTTTT.

The DNA for the CDR3 is TGTGCCAGCTCACCACGGGGTACAGGGGCCCAAGAGACCCAGTACTTC. Its translation is CASSPRGTGAQETQYF. This rearrangement joins TRBV18 to TRBJ2-5; 7 bases fit TRBD1. CDR1 and CDR2 (germline): KGHSH, LQKENI. V gave up 1 base and J gave up 1 base; unmatched junction bases: 6. This CDR3 comprises 16 residues.

The CDR3 DNA is TGTGCCACCAGTGATACCTCACTAGCGGGAGTACAGTTCTTC. Amino acids: CATSDTSLAGVQFF. This chain uses TRBV24-1 with TRBJ2-1; 11 positions agree with TRBD2. The J segment lost 13 bases and the V segment lost 3 bases, leaving 7 bases of the junction unmatched. The length of the CDR3 is 14 residues. Germline V gene lookup returns CDR1 KGHDR and CDR2 SFDVKD.